What follows describes a single T cell receptor beta chain. Its antigen is still unknown. Each CDR3 protein gets one entry after TCRdb re-called the 5' RACE reads with MiXCR. The profile covers about 790,000 distinct CDR3 sequences, with approximately 18% appearing a single time and under 15% taken by the ten largest. The source of the sample is a study of identical twins. Overall study findings and caveats: Donors were not followed over many years; analysis was cross-sectional. Analyses based on zero insertions could be partly confounded by invariant MAIT and iNKT cells.

This CDR3 region has 15 residues. The germline CDR1 and CDR2 sequences are DFQATT and SNEGSKA (reference sequence). The V gene end was trimmed by 5 bases and the J gene end by 9 bases; junction bases not matched to a gene: 15. The sample was also reused in another study, on T cells expressing NK-cell markers. That work adds: Leadership of the CD3+CD56-NKG2C+ fraction also belonged to these clonotypes in four donors. Clarity on HCMV specificity was lacking for the expanded NKG2C+ T cell clones.

V is TRBV20-1 and J is TRBJ2-1, with TRBD2 matching 8 bases. The receptor was isolated from a woman aged 18-29 years in good health. Sequencing input: PBMCs. CDR3 nucleotide sequence: TGCAGTGCTTTAAGCGGGAGTCGTGGATTGAGTGAGCAGTTCTTC. This gives the protein CSALSGSRGLSEQFF.